This T cell receptor (beta chain) is drawn from a study of T-cell memory formation after mild COVID-19. Turning to the study itself: Clusters were largely donor specific.

Study outcomes and limitations: CD4+ contracting clones lay mainly in CM and EM, CD8+ ones in EMRA.

This clonotype was seen ten or more times. Its antigen is still unknown. CDR1 and CDR2 (germline): MNHGY, SAAAGT. The V end lost 5 bases, the J end lost 1 base, and 12 bases lay between the germline ends. This CDR3 is built from 14 residues. The authors produced TCR alpha and TCR beta cDNA libraries with sample barcodes and UMIs by 5'RACE using constant-segment primers. TCRdb itself ran the 5' RACE reads through MiXCR, one entry per CDR3 protein. The sample lists approximately 52,000 distinct CDR3 sequences, 9.3% seen once, with approximately 12% in the top ten. The chain joins TRBV6-8 to TRBJ2-7; a possible D gene is TRBD2 (5 bases). The source material was PBMCs or a T cell subset sorted from them (not recorded which). The origin of this receptor is an adult woman who had mild COVID-19 (a few samples of this study predate the infection). Cell type and time point are not known. The CDR3, as DNA: TGTGCCAGCAGTCGCCCTCGAGGGTCCTACGAGCAGTACTTC. The encoded protein is CASSRPRGSYEQYF.